This T cell receptor beta chain was identified during a study of CD8 T cells in Susac syndrome. About the research overall: Each patient with Susac syndrome, at the time of blood draw, was therapy-naive, on corticosteroids, or on intravenous immunoglobulin alone.

Concerning this clonotype itself: Antigen unknown.

The CDR3 contains 18 residues. Germline CDR1 LGHDT, CDR2 YNNKEL (reference sequence). The ends were cut back, 0 bases at V and 1 base at J, with 17 bases in the middle. The study, taken as a whole, reports: The total CD8+ repertoires yielded 15 to 20 Susac-specific public clones and the CD8+ TEMRA repertoires yielded a few.

A quantity of about 0.5 to 1 ug RNA underwent reverse transcription using random hexamers. Multiplex immunoSEQ PCR targeted 54 Vbeta and 13 Jbeta TCR beta segments. Via MiXCR, TCRdb re-called the immunoSEQ multiplex PCR reads, giving one row per CDR3 protein. The sample lists tens of thousands of distinct CDR3 sequences, approximately 95% occurring once. The chain couples TRBV3-1 to TRBJ2-3; D gene ambiguous. The sample consisted of CD8+ T cells from PBMCs. The receptor's source is a human donor with Susac syndrome. CDR3 sequence (DNA): TGTGCCAGCAGCCAAGATGAGGTCCTATCCTCTGGCACAGATACGCAGTATTTT. Translation: CASSQDEVLSSGTDTQYF.